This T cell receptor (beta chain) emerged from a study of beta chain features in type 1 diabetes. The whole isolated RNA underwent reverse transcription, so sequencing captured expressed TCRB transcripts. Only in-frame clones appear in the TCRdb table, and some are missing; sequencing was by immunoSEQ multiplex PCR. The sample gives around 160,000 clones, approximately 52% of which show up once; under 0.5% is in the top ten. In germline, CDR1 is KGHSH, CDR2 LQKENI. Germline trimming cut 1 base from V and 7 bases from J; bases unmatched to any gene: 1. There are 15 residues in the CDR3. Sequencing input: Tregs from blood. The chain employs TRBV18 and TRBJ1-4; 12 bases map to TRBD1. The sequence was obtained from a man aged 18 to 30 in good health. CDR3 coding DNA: TGTGCCAGCTCACCACAGGGACAGGGGGCTGAAAAACTGTTTTTT. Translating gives CASSPQGQGAEKLFF.